The 3 T cell receptor beta chains presented below share a single source sample, sequenced in a study of T cell responses to AZD1222 COVID-19 vaccine. Repertoires were generated with immunoSEQ multiplex PCR, while TCRdb's copy carries only in-frame clones and drops some. Here the sample spans more than 85,000 clones, over 85% being singletons. Sequenced here: peripheral blood, sampled 28 days after the second AZD1222 dose. Receptors were obtained from an adult who received the AZD1222 COVID-19 vaccine.

The chain is built from TRBV7-2 and TRBJ1-5, with 7 bases identical to TRBD1. The V gene end was trimmed by 5 bases and the J gene end by 0 bases; junction bases not matched to a gene: 10. The CDR3 covers 17 residues. Germline assignment: CDR1 SGHTA and CDR2 FQGNSA. The CDR3 loop is CASSLSGQPYSNQPQHF. The CDR3 DNA follows: TGTGCCAGCAGCCTCTCGGGACAGCCTTATAGCAATCAGCCCCAGCATTTT.

The V and J genes are TRBV9 and TRBJ1-1, with D tentatively TRBD1 (6 bases). V dropped 4 bases and J dropped 5 bases, with 9 bases sitting between them. This CDR3 region has 12 residues. Germline lookup yields CDR1 SGDLS and CDR2 YYNGEE. The CDR3 DNA reads TGTGCCAGCAGCAGGGACACGACTGAAGCTTTCTTT. Protein sequence: CASSRDTTEAFF.

V and J are TRBV12-2 and TRBJ1-5. TRBV12-2 is marked as a pseudogene. The CDR3 contains 10 residues. The CDR3 loop reads CASRPQPQHF. CDR3 sequence (DNA): TGTGCAAGTCGCCCCCAGCCCCAGCATTTT.